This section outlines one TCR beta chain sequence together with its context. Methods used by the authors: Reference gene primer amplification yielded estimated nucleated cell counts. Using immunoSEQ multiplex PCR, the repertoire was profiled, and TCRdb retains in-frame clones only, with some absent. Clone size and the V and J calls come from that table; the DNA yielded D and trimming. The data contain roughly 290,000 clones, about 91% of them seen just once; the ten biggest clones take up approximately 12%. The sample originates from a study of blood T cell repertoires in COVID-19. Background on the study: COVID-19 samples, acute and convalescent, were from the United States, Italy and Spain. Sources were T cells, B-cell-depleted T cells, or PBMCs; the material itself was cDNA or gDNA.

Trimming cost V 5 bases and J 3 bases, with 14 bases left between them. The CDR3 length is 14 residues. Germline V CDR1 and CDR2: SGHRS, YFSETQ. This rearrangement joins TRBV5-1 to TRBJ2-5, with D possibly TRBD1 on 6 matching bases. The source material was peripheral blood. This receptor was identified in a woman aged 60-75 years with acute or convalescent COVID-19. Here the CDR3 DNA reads TGCGCCAGCAGGCCCGGGACAAGTAAAGAGACCCAGTACTTC. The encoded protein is CASRPGTSKETQYF. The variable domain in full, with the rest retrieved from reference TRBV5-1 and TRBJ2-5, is KAGVTQTPRYLIKTRGQQVTLSCSPISGHRSVSWYQQTPGQGLQFLFEYFSETQRNKGNFPGRFSGRQFSNSRSEMNVSTLELGDSALYLCASRPGTSKETQYFGPGTRLLVL.